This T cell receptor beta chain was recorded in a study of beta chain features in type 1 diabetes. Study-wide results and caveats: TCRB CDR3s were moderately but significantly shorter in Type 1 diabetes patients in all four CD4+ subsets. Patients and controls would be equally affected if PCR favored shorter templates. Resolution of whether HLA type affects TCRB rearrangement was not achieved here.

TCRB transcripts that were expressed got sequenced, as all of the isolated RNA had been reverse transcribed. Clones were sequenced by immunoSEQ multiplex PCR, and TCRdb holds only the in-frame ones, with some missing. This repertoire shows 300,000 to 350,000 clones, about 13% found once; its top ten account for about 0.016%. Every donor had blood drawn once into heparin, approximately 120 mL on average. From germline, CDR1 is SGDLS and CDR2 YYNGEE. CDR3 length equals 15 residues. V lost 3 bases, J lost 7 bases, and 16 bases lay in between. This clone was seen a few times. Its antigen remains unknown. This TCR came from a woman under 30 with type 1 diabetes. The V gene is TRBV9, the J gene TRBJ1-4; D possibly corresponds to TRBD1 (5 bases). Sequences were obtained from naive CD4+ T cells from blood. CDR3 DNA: TGTGCCAGCAGCGCACAGACAGCCGTCGGTGAAAAACTGTTTTTT. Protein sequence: CASSAQTAVGEKLFF.